This T cell receptor beta chain was identified during a study of shared clonotypes between healthy human individuals. The study, taken as a whole, reports: Sequencing depth was expected to influence donor clonotype sharing.

This CDR3 spans 11 amino acids. V lost 0 bases and J lost 7, with 6 bases in between. The germline V gene has CDR1 DFQATT and CDR2 SNEGSKA (reference sequence). Genomic DNA of each subset was evenly split across several immunoSEQ plates. Method: immunoSEQ multiplex PCR; TCRdb's copy keeps in-frame clones and lacks some. The sample contains some 2,500,000 clones, 93% of which appear only once. To note about this clone: Its antigen is unidentified.

Naive CD45RA+ and memory CD45RA-negative subsets were split from CD4+ cells. This receptor was obtained from a man between 18 and 29 years old in good health. Some clones in this sample may be carry-over from other donors' samples. The sequenced sample was naive CD4+ T cells from PBMCs. Regarding subset: CD45RA+ positively selected. The rearrangement uses TRBV20-1 and TRBJ1-1; no reliable D call. Written as DNA, the CDR3 is TGCAGTGCTAGAGACCCTAATGAAGCTTTCTTT. Protein sequence: CSARDPNEAFF.